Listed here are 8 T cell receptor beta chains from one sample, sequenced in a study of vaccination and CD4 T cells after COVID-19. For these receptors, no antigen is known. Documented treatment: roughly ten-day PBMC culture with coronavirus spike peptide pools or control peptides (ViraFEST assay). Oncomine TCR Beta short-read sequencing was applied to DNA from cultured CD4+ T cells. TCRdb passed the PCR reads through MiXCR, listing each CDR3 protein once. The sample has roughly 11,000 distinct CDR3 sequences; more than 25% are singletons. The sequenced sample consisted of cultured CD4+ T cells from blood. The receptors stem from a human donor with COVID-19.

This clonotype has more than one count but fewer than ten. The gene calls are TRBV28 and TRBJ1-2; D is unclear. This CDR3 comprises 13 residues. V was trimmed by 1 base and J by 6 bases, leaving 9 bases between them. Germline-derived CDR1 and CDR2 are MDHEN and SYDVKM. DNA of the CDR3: TGTGCCAGCAGTTTATTGTCATCGAATGGCTACACCTTC. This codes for CASSLLSSNGYTF.

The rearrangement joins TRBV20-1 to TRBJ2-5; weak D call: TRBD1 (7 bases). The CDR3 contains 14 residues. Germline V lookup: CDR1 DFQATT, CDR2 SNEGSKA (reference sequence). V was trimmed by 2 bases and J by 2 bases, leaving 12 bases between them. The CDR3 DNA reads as TGCAGTGCTAGATCCCCAGGGGGGCAAGAGACCCAGTACTTC. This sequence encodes CSARSPGGQETQYF.

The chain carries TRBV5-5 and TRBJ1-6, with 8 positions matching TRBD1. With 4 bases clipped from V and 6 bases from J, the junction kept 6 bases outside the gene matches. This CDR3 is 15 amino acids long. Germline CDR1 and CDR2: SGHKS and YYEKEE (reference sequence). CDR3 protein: CASSEFRGLNSPLHF. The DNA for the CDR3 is TGTGCCAGCAGCGAATTCAGGGGGCTTAATTCACCCCTCCACTTT.

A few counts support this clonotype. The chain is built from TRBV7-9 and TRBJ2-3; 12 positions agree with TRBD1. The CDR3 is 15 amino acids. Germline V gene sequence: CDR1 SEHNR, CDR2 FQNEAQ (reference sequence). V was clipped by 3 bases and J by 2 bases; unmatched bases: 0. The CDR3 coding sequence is TGTGCCAGCAGCTTGGGACAGGGGGCCACAGATACGCAGTATTTT. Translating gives CASSLGQGATDTQYF. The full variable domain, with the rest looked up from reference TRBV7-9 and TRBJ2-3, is DTGVSQNPRHKITKRGQNVTFRCDPISEHNRLYWYRQTLGQGPEFLTYFQNEAQLEKSRLLSDRFSAERPKGSFSTLEIQRTEQGDSAMYLCASSLGQGATDTQYFGPGTRLTVL.

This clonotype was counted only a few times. CDR3 sequence (DNA): TGCGCCAGCAGTGAGGGAACAGGGTATTCCTACGAGCAGTACTTC. Translated, it gives CASSEGTGYSYEQYF. This chain links TRBV10-2 with TRBJ2-7, with a tentative D call TRBD1 (6 bases). Germline V gene sequence: CDR1 WSHSY, CDR2 SAAADI. This CDR3 has 15 residues. Between the trimmed V and J ends, which lost 2 bases and 1 base, there was a span of 12 bases.

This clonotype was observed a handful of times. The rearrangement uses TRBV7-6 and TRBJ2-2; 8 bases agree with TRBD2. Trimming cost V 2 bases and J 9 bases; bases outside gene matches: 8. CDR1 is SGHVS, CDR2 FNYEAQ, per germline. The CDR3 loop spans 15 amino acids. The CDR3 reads CASSLFDGGARELFF. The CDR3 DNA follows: TGTGCCAGCAGCTTATTTGACGGGGGGGCGAGGGAGCTGTTTTTT.

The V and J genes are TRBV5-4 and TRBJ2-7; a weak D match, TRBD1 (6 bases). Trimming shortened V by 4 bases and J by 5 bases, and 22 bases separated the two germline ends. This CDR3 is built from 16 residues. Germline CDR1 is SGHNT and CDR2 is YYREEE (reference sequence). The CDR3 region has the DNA TGTGCCAGCAGCCCGAGAGGGTCACAGGGCCCCCACGAGCAGTACTTC. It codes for CASSPRGSQGPHEQYF.

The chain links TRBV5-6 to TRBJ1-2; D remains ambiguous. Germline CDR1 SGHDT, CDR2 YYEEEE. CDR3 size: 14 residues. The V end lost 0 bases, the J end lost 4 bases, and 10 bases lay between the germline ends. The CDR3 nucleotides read TGTGCCAGCAGCTTGGGGCGGGCCGCCTATGGCTACACCTTC. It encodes CASSLGRAAYGYTF.